The text below deals with one TCR beta chain. Its antigen is currently unknown. The data derive from a study of T cells after yellow fever vaccination. Study results and caveats: Most primary-vaccination clones reappeared after the booster (about 95% CD4, more than 70% CD8).

Making TCR cDNA involved 5'RACE template switching, which added UMIs and a universal primer site. Each CDR3 protein gets one entry after TCRdb re-called the 5' RACE reads with MiXCR. This sample has fewer than 350,000 distinct CDR3 sequences, with over 8% found just once. This sample comprised PBMCs, obtained on the day of the first yellow fever vaccination. The sequence was obtained from a man between 18 and 35 years old who received the YFV17D yellow fever vaccine.

The DNA for the CDR3 is TGTGCCAGCAGCCTGGGGTTTACTGAGCAGTTCTTC. Translating it yields CASSLGFTEQFF. This rearrangement joins TRBV11-1 to TRBJ2-1; D ambiguous. Per the germline V gene, CDR1 is SGHAT and CDR2 is FQDESV (reference sequence). Trimming took 5 bases from V and 9 from J, leaving 11 bases between them. This CDR3 contains 12 residues.